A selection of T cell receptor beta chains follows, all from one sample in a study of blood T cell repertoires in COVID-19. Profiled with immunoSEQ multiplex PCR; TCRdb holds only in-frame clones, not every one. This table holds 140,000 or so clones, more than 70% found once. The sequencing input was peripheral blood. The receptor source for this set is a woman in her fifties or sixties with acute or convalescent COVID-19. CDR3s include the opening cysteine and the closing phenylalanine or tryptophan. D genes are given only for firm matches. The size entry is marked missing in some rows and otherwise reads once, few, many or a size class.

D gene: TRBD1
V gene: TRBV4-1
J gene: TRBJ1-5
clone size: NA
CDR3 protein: CASSPTGDRANYSNQPQHF
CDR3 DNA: TGCGCCAGCAGCCCAACCGGAGACAGGGCCAATTATAGCAATCAGCCCCAGCATTTT

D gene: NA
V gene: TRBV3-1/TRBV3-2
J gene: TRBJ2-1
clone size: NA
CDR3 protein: CASSQAGDYNEQFF
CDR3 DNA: TGTGCCAGCAGCCAAGCAGGGGACTACAATGAGCAGTTCTTC

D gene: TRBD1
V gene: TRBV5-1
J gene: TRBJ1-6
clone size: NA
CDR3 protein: CASSLVDRAKGSPLHF
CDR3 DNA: TGCGCCAGCAGCCTTGTTGACAGGGCAAAAGGTTCACCCCTCCACTTT

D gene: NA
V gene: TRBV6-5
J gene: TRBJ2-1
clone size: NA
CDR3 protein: CASSPGTPNEQFF
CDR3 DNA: TGTGCCAGCAGCCCCGGGACACCCAATGAGCAGTTCTTC

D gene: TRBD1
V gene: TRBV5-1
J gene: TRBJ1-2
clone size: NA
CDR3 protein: CASSLLQQGGNGYTF
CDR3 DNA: TGCGCCAGCAGCTTGCTCCAACAGGGGGGGAATGGCTACACCTTC

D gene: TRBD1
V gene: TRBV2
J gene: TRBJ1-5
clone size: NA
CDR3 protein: CASRGGQGAVLHHQPQHF
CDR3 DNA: TGTGCCAGCAGGGGAGGACAGGGGGCCGTTCTACACCATCAGCCCCAGCATTTT

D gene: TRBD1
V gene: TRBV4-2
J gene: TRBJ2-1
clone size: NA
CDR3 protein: CASSQESVGTGPYNEQFF
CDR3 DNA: TGTGCCAGCAGCCAAGAATCGGTTGGGACAGGGCCCTACAATGAGCAGTTCTTC

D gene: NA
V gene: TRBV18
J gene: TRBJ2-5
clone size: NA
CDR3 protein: CASRPGLSTETQYF
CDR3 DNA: TGTGCCAGCCGACCGGGACTCTCCACGGAGACCCAGTACTTC

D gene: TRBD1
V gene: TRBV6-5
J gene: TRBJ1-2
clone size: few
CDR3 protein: CASYSGQGVSYGYTF
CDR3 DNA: TGTGCCAGCTATTCAGGACAGGGCGTTTCCTATGGCTACACCTTC

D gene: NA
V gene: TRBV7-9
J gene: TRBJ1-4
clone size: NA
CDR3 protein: CASSSSEKLFF
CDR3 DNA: TGTGCCAGCAGCTCCAGTGAAAAACTGTTTTTT

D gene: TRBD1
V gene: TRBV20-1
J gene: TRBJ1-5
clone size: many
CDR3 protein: CSASYQGGNQPQHF
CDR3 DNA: TGCAGTGCTAGTTATCAGGGGGGCAATCAGCCCCAGCATTTT

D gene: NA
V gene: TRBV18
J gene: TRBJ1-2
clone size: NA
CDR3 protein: CASSSREEANYGYTF
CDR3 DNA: TGTGCCAGCTCTTCCAGGGAGGAAGCGAACTATGGCTACACCTTC

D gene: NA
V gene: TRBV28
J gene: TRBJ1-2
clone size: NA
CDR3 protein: CASREDLYGYTF
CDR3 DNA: TGTGCCAGCAGGGAAGACTTGTATGGCTACACCTTC

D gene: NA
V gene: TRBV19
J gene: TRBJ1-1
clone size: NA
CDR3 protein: CASSWMGSTEAFF
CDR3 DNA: TGTGCCAGTAGTTGGATGGGGAGCACTGAAGCTTTCTTT

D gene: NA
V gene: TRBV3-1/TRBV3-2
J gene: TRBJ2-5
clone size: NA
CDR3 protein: CASSQGQGLGETQYF
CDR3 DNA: TGTGCCAGCAGCCAAGGCCAGGGGTTGGGAGAGACCCAGTACTTC

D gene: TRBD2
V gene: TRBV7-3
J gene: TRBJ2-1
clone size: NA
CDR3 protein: CASSPGLAGSEQFF
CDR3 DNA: TGTGCCAGCAGCCCGGGACTAGCGGGGAGTGAGCAGTTCTTC

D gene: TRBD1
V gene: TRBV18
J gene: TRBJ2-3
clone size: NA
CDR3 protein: CASSLGTGGRDTQYF
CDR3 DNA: TGTGCCAGCTCACTTGGGACAGGGGGACGAGATACGCAGTATTTT

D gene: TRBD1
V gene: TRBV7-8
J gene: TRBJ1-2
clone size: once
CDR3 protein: CASSARDRGNGIYGYTF
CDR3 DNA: TGTGCCAGCAGCGCGAGGGACAGGGGGAATGGTATCTATGGCTACACCTTC

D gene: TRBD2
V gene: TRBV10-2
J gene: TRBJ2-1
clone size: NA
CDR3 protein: CASSEGGGNGRGGEQFF
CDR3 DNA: TGCGCCAGCAGTGAGGGGGGGGGCAACGGGAGGGGTGGAGAGCAGTTCTTC

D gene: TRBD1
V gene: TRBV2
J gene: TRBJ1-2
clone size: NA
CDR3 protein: CASSRDRSADGYTF
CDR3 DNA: TGTGCCAGCAGTAGGGACAGAAGCGCGGATGGCTACACCTTC

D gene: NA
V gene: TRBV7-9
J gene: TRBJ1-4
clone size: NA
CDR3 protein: CASSSQGATNEKLFF
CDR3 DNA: TGTGCCAGCAGCTCCCAGGGTGCAACTAATGAAAAACTGTTTTTT

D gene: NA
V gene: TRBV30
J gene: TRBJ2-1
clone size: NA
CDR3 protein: CAWSVRLVGTEQFF
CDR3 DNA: TGTGCCTGGAGTGTTCGACTAGTAGGTACTGAGCAGTTCTTC

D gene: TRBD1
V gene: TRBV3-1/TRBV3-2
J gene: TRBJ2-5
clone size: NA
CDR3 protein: CASSPKRQGRETQYF
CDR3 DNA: TGTGCCAGCAGCCCGAAACGACAGGGGCGAGAGACCCAGTACTTC

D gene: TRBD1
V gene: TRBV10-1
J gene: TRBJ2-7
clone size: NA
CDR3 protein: CASSVTIRDRDYEQYF
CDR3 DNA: TGCGCCAGCAGTGTGACCATCCGGGACAGGGACTACGAGCAGTACTTC

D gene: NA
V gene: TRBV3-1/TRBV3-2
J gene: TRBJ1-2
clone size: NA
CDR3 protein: CASSPMGRRYGYTF
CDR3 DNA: TGTGCCAGCAGCCCAATGGGCCGACGGTATGGCTACACCTTC

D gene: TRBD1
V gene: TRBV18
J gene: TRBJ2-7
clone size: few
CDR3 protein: CASSPPGQGPTYEQYF
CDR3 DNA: TGTGCCAGCTCACCGCCGGGACAGGGGCCTACCTACGAGCAGTACTTC

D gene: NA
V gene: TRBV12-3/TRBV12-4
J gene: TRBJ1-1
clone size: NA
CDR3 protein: CASSPAQGTEAFF
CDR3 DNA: TGTGCCAGCAGTCCCGCGCAGGGGACTGAAGCTTTCTTT

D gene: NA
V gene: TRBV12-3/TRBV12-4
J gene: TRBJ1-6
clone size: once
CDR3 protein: CASSRSFGSPLHF
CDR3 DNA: TGTGCCAGCAGTCGTAGTTTTGGTTCACCCCTCCACTTT

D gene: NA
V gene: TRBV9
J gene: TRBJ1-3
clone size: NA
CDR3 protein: CASSTHIGEAGNTIYF
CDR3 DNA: TGTGCCAGCAGCACCCATATTGGGGAGGCTGGAAACACCATATATTTT

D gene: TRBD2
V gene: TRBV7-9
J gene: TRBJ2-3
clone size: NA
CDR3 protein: CASSLLAGMTDTQYF
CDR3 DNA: TGTGCCAGCAGCTTACTAGCGGGTATGACAGATACGCAGTATTTT

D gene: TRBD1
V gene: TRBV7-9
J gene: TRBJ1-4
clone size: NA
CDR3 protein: CASSPGTVSPNEKLFF
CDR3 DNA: TGTGCCAGCAGCCCCGGGACAGTCAGTCCTAATGAAAAACTGTTTTTT

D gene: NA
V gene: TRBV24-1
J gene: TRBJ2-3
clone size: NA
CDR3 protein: CAISRGGTDTQYF
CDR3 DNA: TGTGCCATTTCCAGGGGCGGCACAGATACGCAGTATTTT

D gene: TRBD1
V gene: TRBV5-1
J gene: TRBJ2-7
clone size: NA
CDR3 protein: CASSLGRGQGSYEQYF
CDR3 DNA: TGCGCCAGCAGCTTGGGTCGGGGACAGGGGTCCTACGAGCAGTACTTC

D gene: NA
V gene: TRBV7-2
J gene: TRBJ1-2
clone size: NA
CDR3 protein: CASSLASQARGYTF
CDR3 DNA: TGTGCCAGCAGCTTAGCATCCCAGGCTCGGGGCTACACCTTC

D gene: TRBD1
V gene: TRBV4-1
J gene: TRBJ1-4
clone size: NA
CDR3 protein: CASSQAPGQGDEKLFF
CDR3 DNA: TGCGCCAGCAGCCAAGCCCCGGGACAGGGGGATGAAAAACTGTTTTTT

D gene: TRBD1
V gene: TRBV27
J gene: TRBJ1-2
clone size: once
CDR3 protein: CASSSGQGVYGYTF
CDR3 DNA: TGTGCCAGCAGCTCGGGACAGGGGGTCTATGGCTACACCTTC

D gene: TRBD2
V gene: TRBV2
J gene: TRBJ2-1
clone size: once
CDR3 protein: CASSELSGGYNEQFF
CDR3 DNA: TGTGCCAGCAGTGAGTTGAGCGGGGGTTACAATGAGCAGTTCTTC

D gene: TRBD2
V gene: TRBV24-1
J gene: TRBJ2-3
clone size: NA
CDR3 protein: CATGTSSRGVVDTQYF
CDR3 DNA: TGTGCCACAGGGACTTCCTCCCGGGGGGTGGTAGATACGCAGTATTTT

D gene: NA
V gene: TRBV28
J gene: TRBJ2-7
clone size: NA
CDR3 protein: CASSLNRVEQYF
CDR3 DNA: TGTGCCAGCAGTTTAAACAGGGTCGAGCAGTACTTC

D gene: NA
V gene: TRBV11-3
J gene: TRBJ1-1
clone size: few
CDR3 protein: CASSPGLPYTEAFF
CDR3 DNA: TGTGCCAGCAGCCCAGGACTCCCGTACACTGAAGCTTTCTTT

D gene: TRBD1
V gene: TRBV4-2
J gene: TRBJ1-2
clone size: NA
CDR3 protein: CASSQGSGQGFDGYTF
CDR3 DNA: TGTGCCAGCAGCCAAGGGTCGGGACAGGGGTTCGATGGCTACACCTTC

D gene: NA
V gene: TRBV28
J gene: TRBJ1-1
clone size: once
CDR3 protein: CASSLKLTEAFF
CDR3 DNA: TGTGCCAGCAGTTTAAAGCTCACTGAAGCTTTCTTT

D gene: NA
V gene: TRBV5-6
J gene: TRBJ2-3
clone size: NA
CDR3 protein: CASSFYTDTQYF
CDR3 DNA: TGTGCCAGCAGTTTCTACACAGATACGCAGTATTTT

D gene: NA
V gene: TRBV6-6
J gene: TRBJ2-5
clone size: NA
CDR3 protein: CASGRRRGRVWETQYF
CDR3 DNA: TGTGCCAGCGGTCGTCGCAGAGGCCGGGTCTGGGAGACCCAGTACTTC

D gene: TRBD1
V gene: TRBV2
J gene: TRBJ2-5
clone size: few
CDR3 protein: CASRPTGQETQYF
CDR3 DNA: TGTGCCAGCAGGCCGACAGGGCAAGAGACCCAGTACTTC

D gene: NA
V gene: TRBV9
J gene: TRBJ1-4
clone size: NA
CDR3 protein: CASSVGLNEKLFF
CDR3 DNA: TGTGCCAGCAGCGTGGGACTGAATGAAAAACTGTTTTTT

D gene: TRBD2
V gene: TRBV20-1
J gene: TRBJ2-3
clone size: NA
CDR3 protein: CSASVGSGGNTDTQYF
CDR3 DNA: TGCAGTGCTAGTGTCGGTAGCGGGGGCAACACAGATACGCAGTATTTT

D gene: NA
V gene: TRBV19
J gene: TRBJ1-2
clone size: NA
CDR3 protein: CASSLGASNYGYTF
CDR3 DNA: TGTGCCAGCAGCCTCGGAGCTTCTAACTATGGCTACACCTTC

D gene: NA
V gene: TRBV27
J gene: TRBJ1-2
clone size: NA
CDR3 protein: CASSLQGGGGYTF
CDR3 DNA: TGTGCCAGCAGTCTCCAAGGGGGTGGCGGCTACACCTTC

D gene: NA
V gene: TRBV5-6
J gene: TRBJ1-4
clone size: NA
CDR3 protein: CASSFGYRGRTEKLFF
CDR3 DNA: TGTGCCAGCAGCTTCGGGTACAGAGGGAGGACTGAAAAACTGTTTTTT

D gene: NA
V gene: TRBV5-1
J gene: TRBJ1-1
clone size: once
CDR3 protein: CASSLAPQVNTEAFF
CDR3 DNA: TGCGCCAGCAGCTTGGCCCCGCAGGTGAACACTGAAGCTTTCTTT

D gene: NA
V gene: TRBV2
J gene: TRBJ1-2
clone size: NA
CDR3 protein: CASSQTGDGYGYTF
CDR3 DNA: TGTGCCAGCAGTCAGACAGGAGATGGCTATGGCTACACCTTC